Listed below are T cell receptor beta chains from one sample, sequenced in a study of blood T cell repertoires in COVID-19. Generated by immunoSEQ multiplex PCR, the TCRdb table keeps only in-frame clones and is missing some. The table includes about 300,000 clones, approximately 86% detected once. The specimen sequenced was peripheral blood. All receptors come from a man in his late teens or twenties with active or convalescent COVID-19. Both conserved end residues are part of each CDR3. D genes are given only for firm matches. Clone size appears in some rows only: once, few, many, or a class for an expanded clone.

clone_size: .
d_call: TRBD2
j_call: TRBJ2-1
v_call: TRBV7-9
cdr3_aa: CASSLASGSSNEQFF
cdr3_nt: TGTGCCAGCAGCTTAGCTAGCGGGTCTAGTAATGAGCAGTTCTTC

clone_size: .
d_call: .
j_call: TRBJ1-1
v_call: TRBV15
cdr3_aa: CATSRVAGFEGLEAFF
cdr3_nt: TGTGCCACCAGCAGAGTCGCCGGGTTTGAGGGTCTAGAAGCTTTCTTT

clone_size: .
d_call: .
j_call: TRBJ1-2
v_call: TRBV5-6
cdr3_aa: CASRPTGTLGYTF
cdr3_nt: TGTGCCAGCAGACCGACCGGGACTCTAGGCTACACCTTC

clone_size: .
d_call: .
j_call: TRBJ1-3
v_call: TRBV4-1
cdr3_aa: CASSLDRPSGNTIYF
cdr3_nt: TGCGCCAGCAGCCTGGACAGACCCTCTGGAAACACCATATATTTT

clone_size: .
d_call: TRBD1
j_call: TRBJ2-7
v_call: TRBV5-3
cdr3_aa: CAKLRDRVDEQYF
cdr3_nt: TGTGCCAAGTTACGGGACAGGGTCGACGAGCAGTACTTC

clone_size: .
d_call: .
j_call: TRBJ2-7
v_call: TRBV19
cdr3_aa: CASSPEQGYSYEQYF
cdr3_nt: TGTGCCAGTAGCCCTGAGCAGGGATACTCCTACGAGCAGTACTTC

clone_size: few
d_call: TRBD1
j_call: TRBJ1-1
v_call: TRBV13
cdr3_aa: CASSIGQGAEAFF
cdr3_nt: TGTGCCAGCAGTATAGGACAGGGGGCTGAAGCTTTCTTT

clone_size: .
d_call: TRBD2
j_call: TRBJ2-1
v_call: TRBV28
cdr3_aa: CASGPTIWTRNNEQFF
cdr3_nt: TGTGCCAGCGGCCCCACTATCTGGACTAGAAACAATGAGCAGTTCTTC

clone_size: few
d_call: .
j_call: TRBJ2-1
v_call: TRBV12-3/TRBV12-4
cdr3_aa: CASSSYEGNEQFF
cdr3_nt: TGTGCCAGCAGTTCCTATGAGGGAAATGAGCAGTTCTTC

clone_size: .
d_call: .
j_call: TRBJ1-1
v_call: TRBV5-1
cdr3_aa: CASSLGEGNTEAFF
cdr3_nt: TGCGCCAGCAGCTTGGGGGAGGGGAACACTGAAGCTTTCTTT

clone_size: .
d_call: TRBD1
j_call: TRBJ2-5
v_call: TRBV10-3
cdr3_aa: CASEYRGLTYQETQYF
cdr3_nt: TGTGCCTCCGAATACAGGGGGCTTACATACCAAGAGACCCAGTACTTC

clone_size: .
d_call: TRBD2
j_call: TRBJ2-1
v_call: TRBV11-2
cdr3_aa: CASSFRASGRGSDEQFF
cdr3_nt: TGTGCCAGCAGCTTTCGGGCTAGCGGGAGAGGTAGCGATGAGCAGTTCTTC

clone_size: once
d_call: .
j_call: TRBJ1-6
v_call: TRBV6-6
cdr3_aa: CASSRRTDSSYNSPLHF
cdr3_nt: TGTGCCAGCAGTCGAAGGACAGATAGCTCCTATAATTCACCCCTCCACTTT

clone_size: .
d_call: .
j_call: TRBJ2-3
v_call: TRBV7-2
cdr3_aa: CASSQRGGFTDTQYF
cdr3_nt: TGTGCCAGCAGCCAAAGGGGGGGCTTTACAGATACGCAGTATTTT

clone_size: .
d_call: .
j_call: TRBJ1-5
v_call: TRBV7-8
cdr3_aa: CASSLSAGNQPQHF
cdr3_nt: TGTGCCAGCAGCTTATCAGCGGGAAATCAGCCCCAGCATTTT

clone_size: .
d_call: TRBD2
j_call: TRBJ2-5
v_call: TRBV7-8
cdr3_aa: CASSLLLAGNQETQYF
cdr3_nt: TGTGCCAGCAGCTTGTTACTAGCGGGGAATCAAGAGACCCAGTACTTC

clone_size: .
d_call: TRBD1
j_call: TRBJ1-5
v_call: TRBV18
cdr3_aa: CASSPRRTGNDNQPQHF
cdr3_nt: TGTGCCAGCTCACCGCGAAGGACAGGGAACGACAATCAGCCCCAGCATTTT

clone_size: .
d_call: .
j_call: TRBJ1-1
v_call: TRBV3-1/TRBV3-2
cdr3_aa: CASSRDQTSLNTEAFF
cdr3_nt: TGTGCCAGCAGCCGCGACCAGACATCCCTGAACACTGAAGCTTTCTTT

clone_size: .
d_call: .
j_call: TRBJ2-7
v_call: TRBV5-1
cdr3_aa: CASSSGQKRSYEQYF
cdr3_nt: TGCGCCAGCAGCTCAGGACAGAAACGCTCCTACGAGCAGTACTTC

clone_size: .
d_call: TRBD1
j_call: TRBJ1-2
v_call: TRBV11-2
cdr3_aa: CASSPLDRGFYGYTF
cdr3_nt: TGTGCCAGCAGCCCCCTCGACAGGGGGTTTTATGGCTACACCTTC

clone_size: .
d_call: .
j_call: TRBJ1-1
v_call: TRBV2
cdr3_aa: CASLSDGRDTEAFF
cdr3_nt: TGTGCCAGCCTGAGTGATGGGAGGGACACTGAAGCTTTCTTT

clone_size: few
d_call: TRBD1
j_call: TRBJ2-3
v_call: TRBV18
cdr3_aa: CASSQGAGTDTQYF
cdr3_nt: TGTGCCAGCTCACAGGGGGCTGGCACAGATACGCAGTATTTT

clone_size: .
d_call: .
j_call: TRBJ1-3
v_call: TRBV28
cdr3_aa: CASRTGPGNTIYF
cdr3_nt: TGTGCCAGCAGGACAGGTCCTGGAAACACCATATATTTT

clone_size: once
d_call: .
j_call: TRBJ2-5
v_call: TRBV6-2/TRBV6-3
cdr3_aa: CASSFGGAQETQYF
cdr3_nt: TGTGCCAGCAGTTTCGGCGGAGCTCAAGAGACCCAGTACTTC

clone_size: .
d_call: .
j_call: TRBJ1-1
v_call: TRBV7-2
cdr3_aa: CASSVGLFNTEAFF
cdr3_nt: TGTGCCAGCAGCGTGGGACTCTTCAACACTGAAGCTTTCTTT

clone_size: .
d_call: .
j_call: TRBJ2-1
v_call: TRBV19
cdr3_aa: CASSIRGNNEQFF
cdr3_nt: TGTGCCAGTAGTATAAGAGGGAACAATGAGCAGTTCTTC

clone_size: .
d_call: TRBD1
j_call: TRBJ1-2
v_call: TRBV6-5
cdr3_aa: CASSYLPTGGNYGYTF
cdr3_nt: TGTGCCAGCAGTTACTTACCGACAGGGGGTAACTATGGCTACACCTTC

clone_size: few
d_call: .
j_call: TRBJ2-1
v_call: TRBV14
cdr3_aa: CASSQGETVYNEQFF
cdr3_nt: TGTGCCAGCAGCCAAGGTGAGACAGTCTACAATGAGCAGTTCTTC

clone_size: .
d_call: .
j_call: TRBJ1-2
v_call: TRBV4-1
cdr3_aa: CASSVARGYGYTF
cdr3_nt: TGCGCCAGCAGTGTTGCCCGGGGCTATGGCTACACCTTC

clone_size: .
d_call: TRBD1
j_call: TRBJ2-2
v_call: TRBV28
cdr3_aa: CATQGQGEGGELFF
cdr3_nt: TGTGCCACACAAGGACAGGGCGAAGGCGGGGAGCTGTTTTTT

clone_size: .
d_call: TRBD1
j_call: TRBJ1-6
v_call: TRBV5-1
cdr3_aa: CASSKTGGNSPLHF
cdr3_nt: TGCGCCAGCAGCAAGACAGGGGGCAATTCACCCCTCCACTTT

clone_size: once
d_call: TRBD2
j_call: TRBJ2-3
v_call: TRBV7-2
cdr3_aa: CASSLSGLATDTQYF
cdr3_nt: TGTGCCAGCAGCTTATCTGGACTAGCGACAGATACGCAGTATTTT

clone_size: .
d_call: .
j_call: TRBJ2-1
v_call: TRBV27
cdr3_aa: CASSFNGNAPEQFF
cdr3_nt: TGTGCCAGCAGTTTCAACGGGAACGCCCCGGAGCAGTTCTTC

clone_size: once
d_call: TRBD1
j_call: TRBJ1-2
v_call: TRBV9
cdr3_aa: CASSATPRQGNYGYTF
cdr3_nt: TGTGCCAGCAGCGCAACCCCGCGACAGGGTAACTATGGCTACACCTTC

clone_size: .
d_call: TRBD1
j_call: TRBJ1-1
v_call: TRBV7-9
cdr3_aa: CASSFTQGAATEAFF
cdr3_nt: TGTGCCAGCAGCTTTACTCAGGGGGCGGCGACTGAAGCTTTCTTT

clone_size: .
d_call: .
j_call: TRBJ2-2
v_call: TRBV6-5
cdr3_aa: CASSYRTDSTGELFF
cdr3_nt: TGTGCCAGCAGTTACAGAACAGATAGCACCGGGGAGCTGTTTTTT

clone_size: .
d_call: TRBD2
j_call: TRBJ2-3
v_call: TRBV11-2
cdr3_aa: CASSQMGAGGRDTQYF
cdr3_nt: TGTGCCAGCAGCCAAATGGGCGCGGGGGGGCGAGATACGCAGTATTTT

clone_size: .
d_call: TRBD1
j_call: TRBJ1-2
v_call: TRBV7-9
cdr3_aa: CASSAGTGGYGYTF
cdr3_nt: TGTGCCAGCAGCGCTGGGACAGGGGGCTATGGCTACACCTTC

clone_size: .
d_call: TRBD1
j_call: TRBJ1-5
v_call: TRBV7-2
cdr3_aa: CASSSDPRDRRQPQHF
cdr3_nt: TGTGCCAGCAGCTCAGACCCCCGGGACAGAAGACAGCCCCAGCATTTT

clone_size: .
d_call: .
j_call: TRBJ1-1
v_call: TRBV11-2
cdr3_aa: CASSLTRGVVTNTEAFF
cdr3_nt: TGTGCCAGCAGCCTAACAAGGGGTGTGGTAACGAACACTGAAGCTTTCTTT

clone_size: .
d_call: .
j_call: TRBJ1-2
v_call: TRBV5-4
cdr3_aa: CASSFSGVYGYTF
cdr3_nt: TGTGCCAGCAGCTTCTCAGGGGTCTATGGCTACACCTTC

clone_size: .
d_call: .
j_call: TRBJ1-6
v_call: TRBV5-4
cdr3_aa: CASRQGNSPLHF
cdr3_nt: TGTGCCAGCAGACAGGGTAATTCACCCCTCCACTTT

clone_size: .
d_call: .
j_call: TRBJ2-7
v_call: TRBV5-1
cdr3_aa: CASSRGRGEQYF
cdr3_nt: TGCGCCAGCAGCCGCGGTAGAGGGGAGCAGTACTTC

clone_size: .
d_call: TRBD2
j_call: TRBJ2-1
v_call: TRBV6-5
cdr3_aa: CASSPGTSGYNEQFF
cdr3_nt: TGTGCCAGCAGCCCCGGGACTAGCGGCTACAATGAGCAGTTCTTC

clone_size: .
d_call: .
j_call: TRBJ1-1
v_call: TRBV18
cdr3_aa: CASSEFGGTEAFF
cdr3_nt: TGTGCCAGCTCAGAGTTCGGGGGCACTGAAGCTTTCTTT

clone_size: .
d_call: .
j_call: TRBJ1-2
v_call: TRBV11-2
cdr3_aa: CASSLQGIGYTF
cdr3_nt: TGTGCCAGCAGCCTACAGGGTATTGGCTACACCTTC

clone_size: .
d_call: .
j_call: TRBJ2-5
v_call: TRBV6-2/TRBV6-3
cdr3_aa: CASSPRVIQETQYF
cdr3_nt: TGTGCCAGCAGTCCACGGGTGATCCAAGAGACCCAGTACTTC